Listed below are T cell receptor beta chains from one sample, sequenced in a study of T cells in Graves' hyperthyroidism and ophthalmopathy. TCRdb processed the multiplex PCR reads anew with MiXCR; each CDR3 protein has one entry. The sample records about 410,000 distinct CDR3 sequences, 14% to 15% being singletons. Sequencing was carried out using blood. The receptor set was obtained from a man younger than 35 with Graves' ophthalmopathy. Each CDR3 is given with its conserved first and last residue. D genes are given only for firm matches. Some rows mark clone size as missing; the rest say once, few, many or name a class of expanded clone.

CDR3aa	CDR3nt	v_gene	j_gene	abundance	d_gene
CAPGELGVSTDTQYF	TGTGCCCCCGGGGAACTCGGAGTAAGCACAGATACGCAGTATTTT	TRBV7-9	TRBJ2-3	-	-
CAWSTGVWETQYF	TGTGCCTGGAGTACCGGGGTTTGGGAGACCCAGTACTTC	TRBV30	TRBJ2-5	-	-
CASSPHRGLNEQFF	TGCGCCAGCAGCCCTCACCGGGGCCTCAATGAGCAGTTCTTC	TRBV4-1	TRBJ2-1	-	-
CATSGAQGPYGYTF	TGTGCCACCAGCGGGGCGCAGGGGCCCTATGGCTACACCTTC	TRBV15	TRBJ1-2	many	-
CARSERQYNEQFF	TGTGCCCGCAGCGAGAGACAATACAATGAGCAGTTCTTC	TRBV9	TRBJ2-1	-	-
CASSQVWKGIWGHEQYF	TGCGCCAGCAGCCAAGTTTGGAAGGGAATATGGGGGCACGAGCAGTACTTC	TRBV4-1	TRBJ2-7	-	-
CASSLEGTSGPYEQYF	TGTGCCAGCAGCTTAGAGGGGACTAGCGGCCCCTACGAGCAGTACTTC	TRBV7-2	TRBJ2-7	-	TRBD2
CASSQDLALGLALYNEQFF	TGTGCCAGCAGCCAAGACCTCGCACTCGGACTTGCCCTTTACAATGAGCAGTTCTTC	TRBV3-1	TRBJ2-1	few	-
CASSQVENTGELFF	TGCGCCAGCAGCCAAGTTGAGAACACCGGGGAGCTGTTTTTT	TRBV4-1	TRBJ2-2	few	-
CASSFGTVIGNTIYF	TGTGCCAGCAGCTTCGGGACAGTTATTGGAAACACCATATATTTT	TRBV5-5	TRBJ1-3	-	TRBD1
CASSFPPEGTQYF	TGTGCCAGCAGCTTCCCTCCGGAAGGAACGCAGTATTTT	TRBV7-9	TRBJ2-3	many	-
CASGLARGYTDTQYF	TGTGCCAGCGGACTAGCGAGGGGGTACACAGATACGCAGTATTTT	TRBV6-2/TRBV6-3	TRBJ2-3	many	TRBD2
CAVRRPGASSGNTIYF	TGTGCCGTCCGACGGCCAGGGGCCAGCTCTGGAAACACCATATATTTT	TRBV24-1	TRBJ1-3	-	-
CASSFNLAGGSGETQYF	TGTGCCAGCAGTTTTAATCTAGCGGGAGGATCGGGGGAGACCCAGTACTTC	TRBV13	TRBJ2-5	-	TRBD2
CASSLPGEHEQYF	TGTGCCAGCAGCTTGCCAGGGGAGCACGAGCAGTACTTC	TRBV5-5	TRBJ2-7	many	-
CASSGQGLNADTQYF	TGTGCCAGCAGCGGACAGGGGTTGAACGCAGATACGCAGTATTTT	TRBV2	TRBJ2-3	many	TRBD1
CASSQLTGQEAQYF	TGTGCCAGCAGCCAATTAACAGGTCAAGAGGCCCAGTACTTC	TRBV4-2	TRBJ2-5	-	-
CASRNPPGTQYF	TGTGCCAGCAGGAACCCCCCTGGTACGCAGTATTTT	TRBV2	TRBJ2-3	many	-
CASSAIGTSGRDTQYF	TGTGCCAGCAGCGCGATCGGGACTAGCGGGCGGGATACGCAGTATTTT	TRBV9	TRBJ2-3	-	TRBD2